Below, one TCR beta chain is given with its context. This specimen belongs to a study of shared clonotypes between healthy human individuals. Sequencing used immunoSEQ multiplex PCR; TCRdb keeps in-frame clones, though not all of them. The table lists about 2.3 million clones, around 93% of them singletons, with 0.37% in the top ten. The CDR3 is 12 residues long. V was shortened by 3 bases and J by 4 bases, with 4 bases between the two germline ends. Germline V gene lookup returns CDR1 SNHLY and CDR2 FYNNEI. The chain joins TRBV2 to TRBJ1-5; D is uncertain. This TCR derives from a man between 18 and 35 years old in good health. Some clones in this sample may be carry-over from other donors' samples. The specimen was naive CD4+ T cells from PBMCs. Regarding subset: CD45RA+ positively selected. In DNA form, the CDR3 reads TGTGCCAGCAGTGAGGCAAATCAGCCCCAGCATTTT. This translates into CASSEANQPQHF. Full variable domain (remainder filled in from reference TRBV2 and TRBJ1-5): EPEVTQTPSHQVTQMGQEVILRCVPISNHLYFYWYRQILGQKVEFLVSFYNNEISEKSEIFDDQFSVERPDGSNFTLKIRSTKLEDSAMYFCASSEANQPQHFGDGTRLSIL.